The 7 T cell receptor beta chains given below trace back to one sample, sequenced in a study of T cells in Graves' hyperthyroidism and ophthalmopathy. Using RNA transcripts as the source, TCR beta CDR3 regions were amplified. First-round RT-PCR targeting the TCR CDR3 was performed with the HTBI primer set. From the multiplex PCR reads, TCRdb called clonotypes with MiXCR, one entry per CDR3 protein. The sample lists approximately 710,000 distinct CDR3 sequences, about 18% occurring once. The source material was blood. The source of these receptors is a man over 45 with Graves' hyperthyroidism.

This clonotype was observed at least ten times. J is TRBJ2-7 and V is TRBV5-1; D uncertain. Looked up from germline, CDR1 is SGHRS and CDR2 is YFSETQ. CDR3 length: 15 amino acids. The V gene lost 4 bases and the J gene lost 3 bases, with 17 bases spanning the gap. As DNA, the CDR3 is TGCGCCAGCAGCGCCGAGACCGGGCCGTACTACGAGCAGTACTTC. As protein: CASSAETGPYYEQYF.

This clonotype was observed many times. The chain combines TRBV6-1 with TRBJ1-5; no firm D call. V lost 1 base to trimming and J lost 4 bases, with 5 bases between them. The CDR3 is 13 amino acids. In germline, CDR1 is MNHNS, CDR2 SASEGT. The CDR3 here is CASSEGQNQPQHF. The DNA of the CDR3 is TGTGCCAGCAGTGAAGGCCAGAATCAGCCCCAGCATTTT.

This clonotype was counted a single time. CDR3 sequence: CASSILAGESYEQYF. The CDR3, as DNA: TGTGCCAGCAGTATACTAGCGGGGGAAAGCTACGAGCAGTACTTC. The J gene is TRBJ2-7, the V gene TRBV28; TRBD2 aligns across 11 bases. The germline V gene encodes CDR1 MDHEN and CDR2 SYDVKM. V was clipped by 5 bases and J by 3 bases; unmatched bases: 6. This CDR3 spans 15 amino acids.

This clonotype has just a few counts. The CDR3 is CASSIVHRTGGRGVKFF. The CDR3 DNA reads as TGTGCCAGTAGTATAGTTCATAGGACAGGGGGCAGGGGTGTAAAGTTCTTC. The chain uses TRBV19 and TRBJ2-1; TRBD1 matches at 11 bases. J gave up 14 bases and V 1 base, and 16 bases lay outside the gene matches. Germline CDR1 reads LNHDA; CDR2 reads SQIVND (reference sequence). The CDR3 loop spans 17 amino acids.

This clonotype was detected ten times or more. The chain has TRBV6-1 and TRBJ2-4; D may be TRBD2 (6 bases). The germline V gene has CDR1 MNHNS and CDR2 SASEGT. V was trimmed by 4 bases and J by 0 bases, leaving 19 bases between them. There are 18 residues in the CDR3. DNA of the CDR3: TGTGCCAGCAGTGGCCAGGGTTTGAGCGGGCAAGCCAAAAACATTCAGTACTTC. It encodes CASSGQGLSGQAKNIQYF.

The gene calls are TRBV13 and TRBJ1-1; D is unclear. Germline V lookup: CDR1 PRHDT, CDR2 FYEKMQ (reference sequence). Trimming shortened V by 5 bases and J by 1 base, and 14 bases separated the two germline ends. The CDR3 has 15 residues. In nucleotides, the CDR3 is TGTGCCAGCAGCCTCCGGACGGTCGGGAACACTGAAGCTTTCTTT. Its protein product is CASSLRTVGNTEAFF.

This clonotype has only a few counts. The genes are TRBV6-1 and TRBJ1-3; D is uncertain. Germline lookup yields CDR1 MNHNS and CDR2 SASEGT. Deletions cut 5 bases from V and 3 bases from J, with 14 bases between. The CDR3 is 15 amino acids. DNA of the CDR3: TGTGCCAGCAGTTCTCCCCGGGTCATTGGAAACACCATATATTTT. This translates into CASSSPRVIGNTIYF.